This TCR beta chain was found in a study of Ad26.COV2.S vaccination and SARS-CoV-2 variants. Study-level findings and limits: Total responses of T cells may have been underestimated by the analyses of TCR breadth and depth. Reports say spike-specific CD8+ and CD4+ T cell responses covered substantial breadth after vaccination.

Comment on this clone: Its antigen is currently unknown.

The CDR3 runs 14 residues. With 1 base removed from V and 6 bases from J, the gap between germline ends came to 12 bases. The germline gives CDR1 SGHAT, CDR2 FQNNGV. Noted treatment: about 20 received Ad26.COV2.S at low or high dose, single or two shots; 5 received placebo; per-sample allocation not given. Following the first vaccine or placebo injection, samples were taken on day 63. Boston supplied an adult donor aged 18-55 years. TCRdb keeps only in-frame clones here, not all; method: immunoSEQ multiplex PCR. Here the sample spans about 260,000 clones, roughly 87% being singletons. The clonotype originates from a person aged 18-65 years who received the Ad26.COV2.S COVID-19 vaccine or a placebo. Sequenced here: peripheral blood, sampled in a trial of Ad26.COV2.S vaccine versus placebo. The genes are TRBV11-2 and TRBJ1-2; the D gene is possibly TRBD1 (5 bases). The chain's CDR3 is CASSLAVGRDGYTF. The CDR3 DNA reads TGTGCCAGCAGCTTAGCGGTGGGCAGGGATGGCTACACCTTC.